This TCR beta chain was found in a study of OX40 agonist ivuxolimab in advanced cancers. As concerns this clone: What it binds is not known.

Trimming pared 7 bases from V and 9 bases from J, leaving 16 bases between. The CDR3 runs to 13 residues. Germline values: CDR1 MNHEY, CDR2 SMNVEV (reference sequence). Study-wide results and limits: Mean expanded clone counts were higher in CD8+ than CD4+ T cells.

Assay: immunoSEQ multiplex PCR; the TCRdb copy retains only in-frame clones and omits some. This table holds about 12,000 clones, 80% found once. The sequencing here drew on CD4+ or CD8+ T cells sorted from blood, taken in a trial of the OX40 agonist ivuxolimab. This receptor was obtained from an adult with an advanced solid tumor such as melanoma, head and neck, liver or kidney cancer. This chain links TRBV27 with TRBJ2-4, with D uncertain. The CDR3: CASTLHLGSIQYF. For the CDR3, the DNA is TGTGCCAGCACCCTTCATCTAGGGTCCATTCAGTACTTC.